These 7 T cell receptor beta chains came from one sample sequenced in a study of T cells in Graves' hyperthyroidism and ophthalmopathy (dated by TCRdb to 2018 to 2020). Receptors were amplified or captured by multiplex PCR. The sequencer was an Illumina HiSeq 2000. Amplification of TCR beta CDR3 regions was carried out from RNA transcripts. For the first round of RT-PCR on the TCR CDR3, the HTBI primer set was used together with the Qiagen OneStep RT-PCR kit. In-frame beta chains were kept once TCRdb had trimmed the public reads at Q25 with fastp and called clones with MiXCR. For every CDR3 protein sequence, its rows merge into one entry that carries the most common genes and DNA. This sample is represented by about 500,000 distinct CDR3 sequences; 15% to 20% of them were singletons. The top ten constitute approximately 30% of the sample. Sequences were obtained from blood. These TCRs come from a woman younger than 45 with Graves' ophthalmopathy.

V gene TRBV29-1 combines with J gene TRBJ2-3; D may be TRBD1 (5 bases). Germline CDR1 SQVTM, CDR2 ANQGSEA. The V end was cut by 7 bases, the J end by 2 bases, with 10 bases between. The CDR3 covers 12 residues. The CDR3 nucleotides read TGCAGCGGGGGCAGGGACACAGATACGCAGTATTTT. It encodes CSGGRDTDTQYF.

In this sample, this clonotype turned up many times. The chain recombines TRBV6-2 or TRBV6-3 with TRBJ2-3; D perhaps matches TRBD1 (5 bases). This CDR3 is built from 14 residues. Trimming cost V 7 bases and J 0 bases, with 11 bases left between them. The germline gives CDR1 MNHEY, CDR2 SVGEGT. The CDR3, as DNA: TGTGCCAGCATGGGGCCCCGCAGCACAGATACGCAGTATTTT. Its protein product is CASMGPRSTDTQYF.

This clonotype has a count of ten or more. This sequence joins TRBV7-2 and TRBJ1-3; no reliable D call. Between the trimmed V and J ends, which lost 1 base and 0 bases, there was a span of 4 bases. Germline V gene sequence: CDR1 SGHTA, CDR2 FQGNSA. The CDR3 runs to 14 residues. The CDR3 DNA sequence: TGTGCCAGCAGCTTAGGACCCTCTGGAAACACCATATATTTT. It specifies CASSLGPSGNTIYF.

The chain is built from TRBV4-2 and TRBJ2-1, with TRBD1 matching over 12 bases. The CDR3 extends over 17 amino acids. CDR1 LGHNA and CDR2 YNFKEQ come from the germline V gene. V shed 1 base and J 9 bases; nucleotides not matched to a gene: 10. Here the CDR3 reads CASSQVGGTGGWGEQFF. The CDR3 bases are TGTGCCAGCAGCCAAGTAGGGGGGACAGGGGGCTGGGGTGAGCAGTTCTTC.

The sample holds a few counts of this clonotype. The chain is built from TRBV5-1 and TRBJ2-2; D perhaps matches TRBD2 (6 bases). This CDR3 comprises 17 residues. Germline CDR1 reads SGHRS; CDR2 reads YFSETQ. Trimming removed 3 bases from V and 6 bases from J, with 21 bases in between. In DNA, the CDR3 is TGCGCCAGCAGCTCGCGCTTCTCGGGAGTTGGTCCCGGGGAGCTGTTTTTT. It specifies CASSSRFSGVGPGELFF.

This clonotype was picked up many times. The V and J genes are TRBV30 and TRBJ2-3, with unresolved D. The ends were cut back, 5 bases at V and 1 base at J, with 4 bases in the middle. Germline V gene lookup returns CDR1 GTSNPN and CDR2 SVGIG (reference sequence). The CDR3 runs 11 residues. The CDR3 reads CAWAGTDTQYF. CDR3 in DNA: TGTGCCTGGGCGGGCACAGATACGCAGTATTTT. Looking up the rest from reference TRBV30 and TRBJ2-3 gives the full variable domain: SQTIHQWPATLVQPVGSPLSLECTVEGTSNPNLYWYRQAAGRGLQLLFYSVGIGQISSEVPQNLSASRPQDRQFILSSKKLLLSDSGFYLCAWAGTDTQYFGPGTRLTVL.

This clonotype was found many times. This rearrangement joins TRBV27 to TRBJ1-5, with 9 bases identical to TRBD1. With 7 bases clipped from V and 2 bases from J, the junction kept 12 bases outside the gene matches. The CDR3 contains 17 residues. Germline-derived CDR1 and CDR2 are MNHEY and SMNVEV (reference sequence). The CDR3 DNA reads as TGTGCCAGCAACAGGGGGCGCCCCGTTTTAGGCAATCAGCCCCAGCATTTT. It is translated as CASNRGRPVLGNQPQHF.